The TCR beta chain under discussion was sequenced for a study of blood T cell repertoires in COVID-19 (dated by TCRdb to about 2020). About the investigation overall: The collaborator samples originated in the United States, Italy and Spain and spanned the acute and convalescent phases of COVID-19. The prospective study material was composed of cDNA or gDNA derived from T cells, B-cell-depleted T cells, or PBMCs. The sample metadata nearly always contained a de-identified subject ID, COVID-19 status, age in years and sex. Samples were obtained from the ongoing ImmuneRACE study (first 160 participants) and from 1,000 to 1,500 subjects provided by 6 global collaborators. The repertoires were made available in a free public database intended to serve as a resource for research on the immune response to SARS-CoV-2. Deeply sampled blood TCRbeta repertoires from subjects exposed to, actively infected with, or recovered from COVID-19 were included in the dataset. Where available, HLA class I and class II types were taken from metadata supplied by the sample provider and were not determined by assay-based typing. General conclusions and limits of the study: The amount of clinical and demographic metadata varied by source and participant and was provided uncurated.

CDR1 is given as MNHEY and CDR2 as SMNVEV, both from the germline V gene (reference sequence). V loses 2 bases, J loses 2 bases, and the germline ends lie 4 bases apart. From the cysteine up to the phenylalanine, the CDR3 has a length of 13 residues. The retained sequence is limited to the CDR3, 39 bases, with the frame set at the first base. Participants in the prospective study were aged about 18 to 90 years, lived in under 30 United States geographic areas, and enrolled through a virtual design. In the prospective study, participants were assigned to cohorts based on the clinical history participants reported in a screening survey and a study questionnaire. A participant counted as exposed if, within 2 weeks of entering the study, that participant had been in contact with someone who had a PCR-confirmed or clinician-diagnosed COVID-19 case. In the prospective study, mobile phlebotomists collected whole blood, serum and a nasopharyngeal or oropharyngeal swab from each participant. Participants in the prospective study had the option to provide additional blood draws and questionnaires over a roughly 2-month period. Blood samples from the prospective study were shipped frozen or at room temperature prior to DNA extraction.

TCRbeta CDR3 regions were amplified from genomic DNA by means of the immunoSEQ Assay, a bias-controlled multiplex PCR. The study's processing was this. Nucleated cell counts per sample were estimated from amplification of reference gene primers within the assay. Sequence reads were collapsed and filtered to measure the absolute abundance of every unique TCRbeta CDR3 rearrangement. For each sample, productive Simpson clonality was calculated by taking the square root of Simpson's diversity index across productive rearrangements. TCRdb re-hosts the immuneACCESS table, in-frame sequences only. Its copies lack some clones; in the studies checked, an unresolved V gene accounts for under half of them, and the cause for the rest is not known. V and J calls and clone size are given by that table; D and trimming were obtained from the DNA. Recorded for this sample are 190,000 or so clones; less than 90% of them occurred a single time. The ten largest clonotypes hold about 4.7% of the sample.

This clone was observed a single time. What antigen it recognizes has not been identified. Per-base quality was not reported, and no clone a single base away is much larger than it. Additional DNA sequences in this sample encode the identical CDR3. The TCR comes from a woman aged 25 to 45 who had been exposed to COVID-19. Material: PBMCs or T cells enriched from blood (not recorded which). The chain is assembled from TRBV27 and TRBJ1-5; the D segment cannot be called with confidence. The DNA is TGTGCCAGCAGTTTAACTGGCAATCAGCCCCAGCATTTT. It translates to CASSLTGNQPQHF.